The rows below give T cell receptor beta chains drawn from one sample of a study of blood T cell repertoires in COVID-19. Produced via immunoSEQ multiplex PCR; TCRdb's table is partial and in-frame only. The sample has some 74,000 clones; about 80% are singletons. Source material: peripheral blood. The origin of the receptors is a man aged 80 or over with acute or convalescent COVID-19. Each CDR3 is given with its conserved first and last residue. D genes are given only for firm matches. A clone size is listed for some rows: how often the clone was seen (once, few, many), or a class if it is expanded.

clone_size,cdr3_length,d_call,j_call,v_call,cdr3_nt,cdr3_aa
.,13,.,TRBJ2-2,TRBV6-2/TRBV6-3,TGTGCCAGCAGTTTTTTTAGCCCCGGGGAGCTGTTTTTT,CASSFFSPGELFF
.,15,TRBD2,TRBJ2-7,TRBV19,TGTGCCAGTAGTATAGAGTCGGGGGGCTCCTACGAGCAGTACTTC,CASSIESGGSYEQYF
once,14,.,TRBJ2-7,TRBV27,TGTGCCAGCAGTTTAGCGGGAAGCTCCTACGAGCAGTACTTC,CASSLAGSSYEQYF
.,15,TRBD2,TRBJ2-7,TRBV3-1/TRBV3-2,TGTGCCAGCAGCCAAGACGGGGAGGGGTCCTACGAGCAGTACTTC,CASSQDGEGSYEQYF
.,13,.,TRBJ1-1,TRBV7-2,TGTGCCAGCAGCGCCCAGGTGAACACTGAAGCTTTCTTT,CASSAQVNTEAFF
.,15,TRBD2,TRBJ2-3,TRBV6-6,TGTGCCAGCACCCACGTGCGGGGGAACACAGATACGCAGTATTTT,CASTHVRGNTDTQYF
.,13,.,TRBJ1-3,TRBV24-1,TGTGCCACCAGTGCGAGCTCTGGAAACACCATATATTTT,CATSASSGNTIYF
.,17,.,TRBJ1-5,TRBV6-2/TRBV6-3,TGTGCCAGCAGTTACTCGCAAAGGGGTGCGGGCAATCAGCCCCAGCATTTT,CASSYSQRGAGNQPQHF
once,14,TRBD1,TRBJ2-7,TRBV6-2/TRBV6-3,TGTGCCAGCAGCCCACAGGGGGTCTCCTACGAGCAGTACTTC,CASSPQGVSYEQYF
.,13,.,TRBJ2-7,TRBV6-2/TRBV6-3,TGTGCCAGCAGTTACGGGCAGTCCTACGAGCAGTACTTC,CASSYGQSYEQYF
.,15,.,TRBJ2-3,TRBV10-3,TGTGCCATCAGGGGGGCGCAGGGGGGACCAGATACGCAGTATTTT,CAIRGAQGGPDTQYF
.,12,.,TRBJ1-1,TRBV28,TGTGCCAGCAGTTTATCTCTAACTGAAGCTTTCTTT,CASSLSLTEAFF
many,16,TRBD2,TRBJ2-7,TRBV7-9,TGTGCCAGCAGCTTGAGGCTAGCGGGAGGGGGCTACGAGCAGTACTTC,CASSLRLAGGGYEQYF
.,14,TRBD1,TRBJ1-1,TRBV7-2,TGTGCCAGCAGCTGGGACAGGGGCAAGACTGAAGCTTTCTTT,CASSWDRGKTEAFF
once,16,.,TRBJ1-2,TRBV7-6,TGTGCCAGCAGCCCCGGGGTGAACCTTATAAACTATGGCTACACCTTC,CASSPGVNLINYGYTF